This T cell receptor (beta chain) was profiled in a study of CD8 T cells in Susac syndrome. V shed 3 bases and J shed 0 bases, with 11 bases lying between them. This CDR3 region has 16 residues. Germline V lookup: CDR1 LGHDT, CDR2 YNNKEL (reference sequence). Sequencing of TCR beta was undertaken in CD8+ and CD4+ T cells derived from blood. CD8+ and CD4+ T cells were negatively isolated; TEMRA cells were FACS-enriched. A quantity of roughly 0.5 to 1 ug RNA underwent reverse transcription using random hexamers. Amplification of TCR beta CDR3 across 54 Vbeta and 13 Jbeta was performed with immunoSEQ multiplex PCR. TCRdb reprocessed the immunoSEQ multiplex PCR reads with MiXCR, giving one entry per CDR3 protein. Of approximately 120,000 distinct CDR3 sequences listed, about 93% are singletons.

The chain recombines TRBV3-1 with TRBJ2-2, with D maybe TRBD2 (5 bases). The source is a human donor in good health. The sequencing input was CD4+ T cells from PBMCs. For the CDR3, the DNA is TGTGCCAGCAGCCAGGAACTAGGCACGAACACCGGGGAGCTGTTTTTT. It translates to CASSQELGTNTGELFF.